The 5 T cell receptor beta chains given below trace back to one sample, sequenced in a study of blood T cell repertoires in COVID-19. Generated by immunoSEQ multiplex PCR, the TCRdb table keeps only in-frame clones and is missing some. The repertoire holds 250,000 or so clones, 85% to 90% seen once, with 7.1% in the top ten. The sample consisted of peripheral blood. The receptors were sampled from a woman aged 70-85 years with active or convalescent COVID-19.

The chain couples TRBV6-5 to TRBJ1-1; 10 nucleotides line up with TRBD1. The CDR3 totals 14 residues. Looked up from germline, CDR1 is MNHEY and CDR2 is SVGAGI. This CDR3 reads CALGRGTGETEAFF. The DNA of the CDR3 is TGTGCACTAGGGAGGGGGACAGGGGAAACTGAAGCTTTCTTT.

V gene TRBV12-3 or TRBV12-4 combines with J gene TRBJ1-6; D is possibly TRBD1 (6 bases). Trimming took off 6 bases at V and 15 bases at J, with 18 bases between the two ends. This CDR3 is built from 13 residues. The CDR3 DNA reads TGTGCCAGCAGCCCCCCCCCGGGGGGGCGCCTCCACTTT. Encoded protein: CASSPPPGGRLHF.

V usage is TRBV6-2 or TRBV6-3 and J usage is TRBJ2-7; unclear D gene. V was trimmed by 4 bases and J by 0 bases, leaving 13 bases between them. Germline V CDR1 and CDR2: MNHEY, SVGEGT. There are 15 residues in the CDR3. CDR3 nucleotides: TGTGCCAGCAGTTTCCAATCACCGAGCTCCTACGAGCAGTACTTC. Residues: CASSFQSPSSYEQYF.

The CDR3 loop is CASSQDPSGYEQYF. The CDR3 coding sequence is TGCGCCAGCAGCCAAGACCCTAGCGGATACGAGCAGTACTTC. The chain links TRBV4-1 to TRBJ2-7; 7 bases agree with TRBD2. Germline V gives CDR1 MGHRA, CDR2 YSYEKL. CDR3 length equals 14 residues. V was pared by 0 bases and J by 4 bases, with 3 bases of the junction left unmatched.

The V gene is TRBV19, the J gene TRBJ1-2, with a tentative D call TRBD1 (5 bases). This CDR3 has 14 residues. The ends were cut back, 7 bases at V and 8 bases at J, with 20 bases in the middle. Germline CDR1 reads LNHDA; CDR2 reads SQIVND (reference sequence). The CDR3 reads CASTAGIQLRGYTF. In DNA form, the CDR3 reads TGTGCCAGTACCGCAGGGATTCAACTTCGCGGCTACACCTTC.